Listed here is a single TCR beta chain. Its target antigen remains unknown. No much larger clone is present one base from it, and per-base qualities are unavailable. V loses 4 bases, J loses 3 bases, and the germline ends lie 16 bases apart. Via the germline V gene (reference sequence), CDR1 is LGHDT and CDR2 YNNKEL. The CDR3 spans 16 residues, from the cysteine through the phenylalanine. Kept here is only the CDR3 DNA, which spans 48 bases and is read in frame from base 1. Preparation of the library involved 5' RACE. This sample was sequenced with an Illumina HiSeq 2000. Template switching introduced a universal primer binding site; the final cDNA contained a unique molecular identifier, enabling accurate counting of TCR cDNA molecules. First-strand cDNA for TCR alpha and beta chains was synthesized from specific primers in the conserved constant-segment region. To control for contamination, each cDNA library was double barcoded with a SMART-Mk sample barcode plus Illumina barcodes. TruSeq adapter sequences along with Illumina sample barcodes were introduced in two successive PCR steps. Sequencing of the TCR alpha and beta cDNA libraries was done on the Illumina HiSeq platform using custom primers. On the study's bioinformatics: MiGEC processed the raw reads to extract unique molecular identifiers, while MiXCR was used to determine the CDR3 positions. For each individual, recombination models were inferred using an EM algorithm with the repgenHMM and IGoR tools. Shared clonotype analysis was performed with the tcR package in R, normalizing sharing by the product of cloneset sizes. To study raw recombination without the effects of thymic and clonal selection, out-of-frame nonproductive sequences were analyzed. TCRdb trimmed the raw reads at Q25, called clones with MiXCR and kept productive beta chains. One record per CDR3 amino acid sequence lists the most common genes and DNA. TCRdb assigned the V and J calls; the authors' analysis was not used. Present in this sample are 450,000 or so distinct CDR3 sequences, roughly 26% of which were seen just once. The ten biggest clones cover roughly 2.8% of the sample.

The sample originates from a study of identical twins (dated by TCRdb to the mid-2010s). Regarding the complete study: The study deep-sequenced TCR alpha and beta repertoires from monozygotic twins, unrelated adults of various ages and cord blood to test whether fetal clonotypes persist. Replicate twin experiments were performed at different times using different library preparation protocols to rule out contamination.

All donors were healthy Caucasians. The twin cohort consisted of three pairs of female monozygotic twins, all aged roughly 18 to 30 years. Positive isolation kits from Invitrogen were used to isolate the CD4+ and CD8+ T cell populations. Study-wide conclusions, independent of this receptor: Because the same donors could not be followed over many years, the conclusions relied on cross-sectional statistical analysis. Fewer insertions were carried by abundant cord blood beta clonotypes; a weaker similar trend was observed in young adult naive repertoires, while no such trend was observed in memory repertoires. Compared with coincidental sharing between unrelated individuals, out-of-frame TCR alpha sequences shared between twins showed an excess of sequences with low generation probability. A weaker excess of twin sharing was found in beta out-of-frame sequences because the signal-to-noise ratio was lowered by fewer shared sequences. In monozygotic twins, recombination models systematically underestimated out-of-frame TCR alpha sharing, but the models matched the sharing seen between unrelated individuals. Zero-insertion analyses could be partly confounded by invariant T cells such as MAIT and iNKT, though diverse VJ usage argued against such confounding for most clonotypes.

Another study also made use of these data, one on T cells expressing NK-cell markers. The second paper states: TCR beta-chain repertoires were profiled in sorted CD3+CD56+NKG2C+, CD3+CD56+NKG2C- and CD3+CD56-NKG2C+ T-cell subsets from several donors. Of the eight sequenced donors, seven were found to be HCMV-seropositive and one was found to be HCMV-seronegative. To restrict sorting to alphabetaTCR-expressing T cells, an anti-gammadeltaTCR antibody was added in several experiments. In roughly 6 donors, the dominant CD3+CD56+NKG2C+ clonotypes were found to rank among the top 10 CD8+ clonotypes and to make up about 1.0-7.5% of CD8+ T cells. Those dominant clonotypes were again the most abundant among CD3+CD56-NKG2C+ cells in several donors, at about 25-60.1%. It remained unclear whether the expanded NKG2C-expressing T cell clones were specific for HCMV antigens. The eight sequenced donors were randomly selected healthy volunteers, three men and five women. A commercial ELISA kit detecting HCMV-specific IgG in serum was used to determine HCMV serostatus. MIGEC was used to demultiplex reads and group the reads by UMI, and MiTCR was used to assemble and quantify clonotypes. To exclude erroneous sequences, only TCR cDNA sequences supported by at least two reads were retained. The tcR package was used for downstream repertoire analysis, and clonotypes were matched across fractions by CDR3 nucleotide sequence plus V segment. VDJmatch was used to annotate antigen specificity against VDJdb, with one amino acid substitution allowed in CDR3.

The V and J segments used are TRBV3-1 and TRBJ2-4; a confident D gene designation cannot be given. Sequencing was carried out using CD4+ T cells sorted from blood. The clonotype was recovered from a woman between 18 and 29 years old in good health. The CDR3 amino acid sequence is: CASSPPWPNDKNIQYF. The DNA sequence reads TGTGCCAGCAGCCCCCCTTGGCCGAATGACAAAAACATTCAGTACTTC.